Following are 9 T cell receptor beta chains from one sample sequenced in a study of cytomegalovirus exposure and HLA in healthy donors. Use of 60 Vbeta and 13 Jbeta primers characterized the PCR. Some clones are missing from TCRdb's copy, which holds only in-frame ones; the method was immunoSEQ multiplex PCR. The profile shows around 110,000 clones, 81% of them singletons. Sequencing was done on a sample of PBMCs. All receptors derive from a man in his thirties or forties in good health and CMV-seronegative.

The CDR3 region is CASSLRASGGAYEQYF. CDR3 DNA sequence: TGCGCCAGCAGCTTGAGGGCTAGCGGGGGGGCCTACGAGCAGTACTTC. The chain couples TRBV5-1 to TRBJ2-7; the match to TRBD2 covers 12 bases. This CDR3 is built from 16 residues. CDR1 and CDR2 from the germline V gene are SGHRS and YFSETQ. J lost 2 bases, V lost 1 base, and 4 bases had no gene match.

The chain employs TRBV6-1 and TRBJ1-3; D gene ambiguous. Deletions cut 3 bases from V and 2 bases from J, with 11 bases between. The CDR3 has 15 amino acids. Germline lookup yields CDR1 MNHNS and CDR2 SASEGT. The CDR3 DNA reads TGTGCCAGCAGTGAGTGGGGAGGGACTGGAAACACCATATATTTT. Protein product: CASSEWGGTGNTIYF.

This clone was counted a few times. The chain has TRBV6-5 and TRBJ1-1; possible D gene TRBD1, 6 bases. The germline gives CDR1 MNHEY, CDR2 SVGAGI. The CDR3 consists of 15 residues. V was trimmed by 7 bases and J by 1 base, leaving 16 bases between them. The CDR3 DNA sequence: TGTGCCAGCACTCCTCCGGGGGGCGGGAACACTGAAGCTTTCTTT. It translates to CASTPPGGGNTEAFF.

The chain is built from TRBV7-8 and TRBJ2-2; tentative D call: TRBD2 (5 bases). The V end was cut by 2 bases, the J end by 1 base, with 8 bases between. Per germline, CDR1 SGHVS and CDR2 FQNEAQ. The CDR3 contains 15 residues. The CDR3 nucleotides are TGTGCCAGCAGCTTACTAAGCGGGAACACCGGGGAGCTGTTTTTT. It yields the protein CASSLLSGNTGELFF. Filled out from reference TRBV7-8 and TRBJ2-2, the complete variable domain reads GAGVSQSPRYKVAKRGQDVALRCDPISGHVSLFWYQQALGQGPEFLTYFQNEAQLDKSGLPSDRFFAERPEGSVSTLKIQRTQQEDSAVYLCASSLLSGNTGELFFGEGSRLTVL.

V and J are TRBV9 and TRBJ2-5; 8 nucleotides line up with TRBD2. Germline V gene sequence: CDR1 SGDLS, CDR2 YYNGEE. J gave up 2 bases and V 3 bases, and 9 bases lay outside the gene matches. The CDR3 loop spans 16 amino acids. The CDR3 DNA is TGTGCCAGCAGCGGGGAGGGGGTAGCGGGACAAGAGACCCAGTACTTC. It yields the protein CASSGEGVAGQETQYF.

This chain connects TRBV9 to TRBJ2-1; TRBD2 aligns across 9 bases. V lost 0 bases to trimming and J lost 3 bases; unmatched junction nucleotides: 4. The CDR3 consists of 16 residues. Per germline, CDR1 SGDLS and CDR2 YYNGEE. CDR3: CASSVGGGRVYNEQFF. In DNA form, the CDR3 reads TGTGCCAGCAGCGTAGGAGGCGGGAGGGTCTACAATGAGCAGTTCTTC.

The V and J genes are TRBV28 and TRBJ2-1, with TRBD2 matching over 16 bases. Germline CDR1 is MDHEN and CDR2 is SYDVKM. V lost 4 bases and J lost 4; bases outside the gene matches: 4. The CDR3 is 17 amino acids. CDR3 residues: CASSYTGLAGGYNEQFF. CDR3 DNA sequence: TGTGCCAGCAGTTACACGGGACTAGCGGGGGGGTACAATGAGCAGTTCTTC.

This chain uses TRBV27 with TRBJ2-7; 10 bases are a match to TRBD2. Germline V lookup: CDR1 MNHEY, CDR2 SMNVEV (reference sequence). CDR3 size: 11 residues. The V and J ends lost 10 bases and 6 bases, in that order; junction bases with no gene match: 3. In nucleotides, the CDR3 is TGTGCCACCAGGACTAGCGGCGAGCAGTACTTC. Translation gives CATRTSGEQYF.

This chain uses TRBV4-1 with TRBJ2-1; 12 bases line up with TRBD2. This CDR3 is 16 amino acids long. V shed 3 bases, J shed 6 bases, and the junction held 6 bases outside the gene matches. Germline CDR1 and CDR2: MGHRA and YSYEKL. As DNA, the CDR3 is TGCGCCAGCAGCCAGTCTCTAGCGGGGGGGGCCAATGAGCAGTTCTTC. Protein sequence: CASSQSLAGGANEQFF.